Listed below are T cell receptor beta chains from one sample, sequenced in a study of blood T cells in healthy people across ages. A single record per CDR3 protein comes from TCRdb applying MiXCR to the 5' RACE reads. Of approximately 1.5 million distinct CDR3 sequences in the sample, about 42% were seen once. The sample was blood. These receptors were obtained from a woman aged 18-29 years in good health. The CDR3 runs from the conserved cysteine through the conserved F or W. A D gene is named only where the DNA matches it firmly. Rows give clone size only sometimes, using once, few, many, or a class for an expanded clone.

V: TRBV28; D: .; size: few; J: TRBJ2-1; CDR3: CASSLLSVGGYNEQFF; DNA: TGTGCCAGCAGTTTATTGTCGGTAGGGGGGTACAATGAGCAGTTCTTC
V: TRBV5-1; D: TRBD2; size: .; J: TRBJ2-7; CDR3: CASSLASREGGEYNEQYF; DNA: TGCGCCAGCAGCTTGGCCTCGCGGGAGGGCGGGGAATACAATGAGCAGTACTTC
V: TRBV20-1; D: TRBD1; size: .; J: TRBJ1-6; CDR3: CSARGRGSSPLHF; DNA: TGCAGTGCTAGAGGCAGGGGGAGCTCACCCCTCCACTTT
V: TRBV29-1; D: .; size: many; J: TRBJ1-2; CDR3: CSVPGRLNYGYTF; DNA: TGCAGCGTGCCGGGACGGCTCAACTATGGCTACACCTTC
V: TRBV7-2; D: TRBD2; size: .; J: TRBJ2-3; CDR3: CASSFFGGGRTDTQYF; DNA: TGTGCCAGCAGCTTCTTTGGGGGGGGTCGCACAGATACGCAGTATTTT
V: TRBV10-2; D: .; size: .; J: TRBJ1-1; CDR3: CASSDSRVVEAFF; DNA: TGCGCCAGCAGTGATAGCAGAGTGGTTGAAGCTTTCTTT
V: TRBV9; D: .; size: .; J: TRBJ2-4; CDR3: CASSVGLMGNIQYF; DNA: TGTGCCAGCAGCGTAGGCCTGATGGGAAACATTCAGTACTTC
V: TRBV20-1; D: TRBD2; size: .; J: TRBJ2-1; CDR3: CSASPGGPLNEQFF; DNA: TGCAGTGCTTCCCCGGGAGGGCCATTAAATGAGCAGTTCTTC
V: TRBV4-3; D: .; size: .; J: TRBJ2-3; CDR3: CASSPTGYSTDTQYF; DNA: TGCGCCAGCAGCCCGACAGGATATAGCACAGATACGCAGTATTTT
V: TRBV4-3; D: .; size: few; J: TRBJ2-1; CDR3: CASSQDEATQQFF; DNA: TGCGCCAGCAGCCAAGATGAGGCGACTCAGCAGTTCTTC
V: TRBV9; D: .; size: .; J: TRBJ2-3; CDR3: CASSVTVTDTQYF; DNA: TGTGCCAGCAGCGTAACGGTCACAGATACGCAGTATTTT
V: TRBV28; D: .; size: few; J: TRBJ1-2; CDR3: CASSLFTTGIYGYTF; DNA: TGTGCCAGCAGTTTATTTACCACAGGGATCTATGGCTACACCTTC